This TCR beta chain was retrieved from a study of beta chain features in type 1 diabetes. Study information: Patient and healthy donor groups were alike in age, gender and cell yields. Study-wide results and caveats: The study found moderately but significantly shorter TCRB CDR3s in all four CD4+ subsets of Type 1 diabetes patients. Sequencing used cDNA, and cells with high TCR expression could therefore be over-represented. Reduced insertions and increased deletions marked VDJ junctions in type 1 diabetes patients. For TCRB rearrangement, an influence of HLA type remained unresolved here.

Of the isolated RNA, all was reverse transcribed, and so the sequenced material was expressed TCRB transcripts. Repertoires were generated with immunoSEQ multiplex PCR, while TCRdb's copy carries only in-frame clones and drops some. The profile shows roughly 300,000 clones, over 7% of them singletons. Comment on this clone: Its target is unknown.

The CDR3 sequence is 15 residues long. V shed 4 bases and J 3 bases; nucleotides not matched to a gene: 8. The germline gives CDR1 SGHVS, CDR2 FNYEAQ. The receptor was isolated from a man aged 30 to 45 with type 1 diabetes. Material for sequencing was central memory CD4+ T cells from blood. The rearrangement uses TRBV7-6 and TRBJ1-1; 7 nucleotides align to TRBD1. The CDR3 sequence: CASSSMTGMDTEAFF. The CDR3, as DNA: TGTGCCAGCAGCTCAATGACAGGGATGGACACTGAAGCTTTCTTT.